The text below deals with one TCR beta chain. What it binds is unknown. Data came from immunoSEQ multiplex PCR; TCRdb stores just in-frame clones and leaves some out. The sample comprises about 79,000 clones, 80% to 90% of which are singletons, and around 30% rests with the top ten. This sample was included in a study of T cell responses to AZD1222 COVID-19 vaccine. General observations from the study: Females made up more of the donors, who were largely white British, and clonal diversity may have come out too low.

CDR1 is MNHEY and CDR2 is SVGAGI in the germline V gene. Trimming cost V 6 bases and J 11 bases; bases outside gene matches: 10. CDR3 length: 13 residues. The source was peripheral blood, collected 28 days after the second AZD1222 dose. This TCR was recovered from an adult who received the AZD1222 COVID-19 vaccine. The chain is built from TRBV6-5 and TRBJ2-7; 10 bases are a match to TRBD2. Written as DNA, the CDR3 is TGTGCCAGCAGACTCTATACCGGGACTAGCGAGTACTTC. It specifies CASRLYTGTSEYF.